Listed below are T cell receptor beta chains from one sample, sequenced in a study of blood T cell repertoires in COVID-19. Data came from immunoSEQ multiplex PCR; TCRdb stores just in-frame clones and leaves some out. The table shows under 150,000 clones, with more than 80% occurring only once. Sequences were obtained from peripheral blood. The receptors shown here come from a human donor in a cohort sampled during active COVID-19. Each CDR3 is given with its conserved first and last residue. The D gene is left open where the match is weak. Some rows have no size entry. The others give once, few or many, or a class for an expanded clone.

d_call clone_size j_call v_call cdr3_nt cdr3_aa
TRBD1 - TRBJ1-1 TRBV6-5 TGTGCCAGCGGACAGGGGGCGGCGGGGTGGGCTTTCTTT CASGQGAAGWAFF
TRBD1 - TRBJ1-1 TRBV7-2 TGTGCCAGCAGCACAAGCCCCGGGACAGGGACTGAAGCTTTCTTT CASSTSPGTGTEAFF
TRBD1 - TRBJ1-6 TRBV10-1 TGCGCCAGCAGTGAGGCGCCCTCCCGACAGGGGAATTCACCCCTCCACTTT CASSEAPSRQGNSPLHF
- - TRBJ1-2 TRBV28 TGTGCCAGCACTCTCCCGCTAGCCGAAAGGGGCTACACCTTC CASTLPLAERGYTF
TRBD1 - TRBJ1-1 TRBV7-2 TGTGCCAGCAGCTTAAAGACAGGGCCCCCGGACACTGAAGCTTTCTTT CASSLKTGPPDTEAFF
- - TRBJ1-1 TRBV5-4 TGTGCCAGCAGCTTGGGGTCCCGGACAGAAAAGGGCACTGAAGCTTTCTTT CASSLGSRTEKGTEAFF
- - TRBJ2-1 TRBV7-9 TGTGCCAGCAGCTTCGGGCAGGGGGGCAATGAGCAGTTCTTC CASSFGQGGNEQFF
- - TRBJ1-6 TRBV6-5 TGTGCCAGCAGTTACGGGGGCCTTAATTCACCCCTCCACTTT CASSYGGLNSPLHF
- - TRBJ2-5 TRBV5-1 TGCGCCAGCAGCTCGGGGTTAAAAGAGACCCAGTACTTC CASSSGLKETQYF
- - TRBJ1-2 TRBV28 TGTGCCAGCAGTCCACAGGACTATGGCTACACCTTC CASSPQDYGYTF
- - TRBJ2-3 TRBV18 TGTGCCAGCTCACCAACGTTGAGTCGCACGACAGATACGCAGTATTTT CASSPTLSRTTDTQYF
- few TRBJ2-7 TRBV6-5 TGTGCCAGCAGGGGGGCACAGCGCTCCTACGAGCAGTACTTC CASRGAQRSYEQYF
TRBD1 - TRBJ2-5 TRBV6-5 TGTGCCAGCAGTTATCCAGGGGGCTTGGAGACCCAGTACTTC CASSYPGGLETQYF
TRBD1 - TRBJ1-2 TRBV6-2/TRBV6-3 TGTGCCAGCAGCTCCAGACAGGGAAATGGCTACACCTTC CASSSRQGNGYTF
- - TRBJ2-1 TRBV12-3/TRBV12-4 TGTGCCAGCAGTTTTAGCAGTGAGCAGTTCTTC CASSFSSEQFF
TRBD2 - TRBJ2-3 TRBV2 TGTGCCAGCAGTCCCAGGCGGACTAGCGGGAGCACAGATACGCAGTATTTT CASSPRRTSGSTDTQYF
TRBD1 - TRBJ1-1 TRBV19 TGTGCCAGTAGTATAGATTACCCCCCGACAGGGGCGCCCCACACTGAAGCTTTCTTT CASSIDYPPTGAPHTEAFF
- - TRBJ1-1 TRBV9 TGTGCCAGCAGCGTAGGGCAGAAGAACACTGAAGCTTTCTTT CASSVGQKNTEAFF
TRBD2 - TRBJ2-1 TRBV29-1 TGCAGCGTTGTTCGGGGGACTAGCACATATGAGCAGTTCTTC CSVVRGTSTYEQFF
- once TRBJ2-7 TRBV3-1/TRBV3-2 TGTGCCAGCAGCCCCACACCACAGTCCTGGGCGTACGAGCAGTACTTC CASSPTPQSWAYEQYF
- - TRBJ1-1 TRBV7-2 TGTGCCAGCAGCTTAGTGGCCAACACTGAAGCTTTCTTT CASSLVANTEAFF
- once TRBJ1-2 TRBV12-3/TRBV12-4 TGTGCCAGCAGTTTAGCAGGGGGTGGAGGCTACACCTTC CASSLAGGGGYTF
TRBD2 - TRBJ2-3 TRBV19 TGTGCCAGTTGCCCGGGAGGGGTAACAGATACGCAGTATTTT CASCPGGVTDTQYF
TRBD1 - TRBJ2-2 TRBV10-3 TGTGCCATCAGGAGAAGGGGAACCGGGACAGGGAGCACCGGGGAGCTGTTTTTT CAIRRRGTGTGSTGELFF
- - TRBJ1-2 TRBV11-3 TGTGCCAGCAGATCCAGGGATAACTATGGCTACACCTTC CASRSRDNYGYTF
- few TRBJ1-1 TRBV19 TGTGCCAGTAGTATGATCAGGGATTTGGCTGAAGCTTTCTTT CASSMIRDLAEAFF
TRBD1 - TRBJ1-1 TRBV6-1 TGTGCCAGCAGTGGGACCAGACAGGGGGCTGGTGGACCTGAAGCTTTCTTT CASSGTRQGAGGPEAFF
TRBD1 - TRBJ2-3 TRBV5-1 TGCGCCAGCAGCTTGACTCTCAGGGGGCAAGAAGATACGCAGTATTTT CASSLTLRGQEDTQYF
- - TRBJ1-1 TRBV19 TGTGCTGAAACTATAGAGAACACTGAAGCTTTCTTT CAETIENTEAFF
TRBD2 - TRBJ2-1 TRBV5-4 TGTGCCAGCAGCTTGATTAGCGGGGGAGTGGGTAATGAGCAGTTCTTC CASSLISGGVGNEQFF
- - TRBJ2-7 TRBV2 TGTGCCAGGGGGGGTAACGAGCAGTACTTC CARGGNEQYF
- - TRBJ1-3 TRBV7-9 TGTGCCAGCAGCTTAACATCACCCGGAAACACCATATATTTT CASSLTSPGNTIYF
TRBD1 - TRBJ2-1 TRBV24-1 TGTGCCACCAGTGATCCCGGGACAGCTTACAATGAGCAGTTCTTC CATSDPGTAYNEQFF
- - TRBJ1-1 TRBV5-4 TGTGCCAGCAGCTTGGGTTGGGGGCGTAGGAACACTGAAGCTTTCTTT CASSLGWGRRNTEAFF
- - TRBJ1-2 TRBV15 TGTGCCACCAGCAAAGGTGGTGGGGGAGCGGGACATCTTGACTACACCTTC CATSKGGGGAGHLDYTF
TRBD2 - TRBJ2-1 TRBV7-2 TGTGCCAGCCTTTCGGACGGGAGGCCTGGGGGTGAGCAGTTCTTC CASLSDGRPGGEQFF
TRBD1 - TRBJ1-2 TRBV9 TGTGCCAGCAGCGTAGCTTGGGACAGCGTTTATGGCTACACCTTC CASSVAWDSVYGYTF
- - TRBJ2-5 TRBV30 TGTGCCTGGAGCCGCGAGGGAGAGACCCAGTACTTC CAWSREGETQYF
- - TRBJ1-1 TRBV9 TGTGCCAGCAGCGTAGGGACAGTGACTATGAACACTGAAGCTTTCTTT CASSVGTVTMNTEAFF
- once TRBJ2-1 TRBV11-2 TGTGCCAGCAGCTTTAATCAGGACTCTCCATATGAGCAGTTCTTC CASSFNQDSPYEQFF
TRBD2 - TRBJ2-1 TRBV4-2 TGTGCCAGCAGCCGACAGGGACTAGCGGGGGGGAAGTACAATGAGCAGTTCTTC CASSRQGLAGGKYNEQFF
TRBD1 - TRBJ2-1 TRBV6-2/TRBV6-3 TGTGCCAGCAGTTACTACGGAGTAAGGGGGCTTGAGCAGTTCTTC CASSYYGVRGLEQFF
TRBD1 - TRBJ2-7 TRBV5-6 TGTGCCAGCAGCTTGGGTTTAGGGGGCAACCAACCGCAGCAGTACTTC CASSLGLGGNQPQQYF
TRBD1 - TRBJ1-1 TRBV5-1 TGCGCCAGCAGCACACAGGGGGCCCGACTGACTGAAGCTTTCTTT CASSTQGARLTEAFF
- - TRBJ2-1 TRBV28 TGTGCCAGCAGTCCGCGTGGTCGTGACAATGAGCAGTTCTTC CASSPRGRDNEQFF
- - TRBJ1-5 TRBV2 TGTGCCAGCAGCCCAGGGGTTCACCAGCCCCAGCATTTT CASSPGVHQPQHF